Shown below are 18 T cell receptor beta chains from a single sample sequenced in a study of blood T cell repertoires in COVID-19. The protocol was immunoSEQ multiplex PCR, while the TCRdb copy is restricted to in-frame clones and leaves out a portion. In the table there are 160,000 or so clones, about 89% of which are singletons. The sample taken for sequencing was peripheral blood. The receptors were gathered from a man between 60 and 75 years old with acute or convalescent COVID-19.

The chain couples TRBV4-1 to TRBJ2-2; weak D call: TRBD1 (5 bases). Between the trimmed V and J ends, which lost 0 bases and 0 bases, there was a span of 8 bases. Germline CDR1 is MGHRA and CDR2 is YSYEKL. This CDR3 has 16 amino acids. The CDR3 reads CASSQDVGANTGELFF. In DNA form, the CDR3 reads TGCGCCAGCAGCCAAGATGTAGGGGCGAACACCGGGGAGCTGTTTTTT.

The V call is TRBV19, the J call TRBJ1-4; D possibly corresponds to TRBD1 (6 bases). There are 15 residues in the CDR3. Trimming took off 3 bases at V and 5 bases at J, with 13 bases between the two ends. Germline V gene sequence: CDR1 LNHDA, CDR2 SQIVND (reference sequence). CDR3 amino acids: CASSIHARGNEKLFF. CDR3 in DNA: TGTGCCAGTAGTATCCATGCCAGGGGCAATGAAAAACTGTTTTTT.

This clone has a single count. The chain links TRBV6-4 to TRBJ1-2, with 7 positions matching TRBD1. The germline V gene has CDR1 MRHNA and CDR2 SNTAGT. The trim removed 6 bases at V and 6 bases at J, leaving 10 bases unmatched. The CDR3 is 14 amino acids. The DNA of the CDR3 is TGTGCCAGCAGCGGGAGACAGGGAATGGATGGCTACACCTTC. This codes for CASSGRQGMDGYTF.

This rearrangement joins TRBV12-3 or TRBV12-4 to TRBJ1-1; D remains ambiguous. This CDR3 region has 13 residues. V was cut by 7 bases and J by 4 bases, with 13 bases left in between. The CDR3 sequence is CASKDSDVTEAFF. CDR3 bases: TGTGCCAGCAAAGACTCCGACGTCACTGAAGCTTTCTTT.

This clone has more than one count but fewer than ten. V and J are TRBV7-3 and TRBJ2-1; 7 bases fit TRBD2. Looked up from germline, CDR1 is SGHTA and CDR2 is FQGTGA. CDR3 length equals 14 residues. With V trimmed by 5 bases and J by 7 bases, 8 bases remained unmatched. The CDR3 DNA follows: TGTGCCAGCAGCCGCGGACTAGGTTCTAATGAGCAGTTCTTC. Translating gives CASSRGLGSNEQFF.

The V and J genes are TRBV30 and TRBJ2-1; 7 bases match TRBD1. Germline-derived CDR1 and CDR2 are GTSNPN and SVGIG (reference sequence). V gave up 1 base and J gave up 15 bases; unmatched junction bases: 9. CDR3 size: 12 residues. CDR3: CAWSERQGRRFF. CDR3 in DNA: TGTGCCTGGAGTGAGAGACAGGGCCGGAGGTTCTTC.

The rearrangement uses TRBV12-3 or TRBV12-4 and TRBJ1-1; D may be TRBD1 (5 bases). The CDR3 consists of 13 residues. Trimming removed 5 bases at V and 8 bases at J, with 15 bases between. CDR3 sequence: CASSPPGTGEAFF. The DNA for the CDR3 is TGTGCCAGCAGTCCTCCCGGGACTGGGGAAGCTTTCTTT.

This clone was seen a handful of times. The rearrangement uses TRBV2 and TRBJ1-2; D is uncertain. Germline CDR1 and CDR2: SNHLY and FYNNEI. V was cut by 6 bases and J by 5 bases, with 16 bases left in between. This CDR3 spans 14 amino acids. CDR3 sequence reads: CASSVKATEYGYTF. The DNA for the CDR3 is TGTGCCAGCAGCGTTAAAGCTACAGAGTATGGCTACACCTTC.

The CDR3 protein is CASSQGRGITSYEQYF. The CDR3, as DNA: TGCGCCAGCAGCCAAGGGAGGGGCATTACCTCCTACGAGCAGTACTTC. V and J are TRBV4-3 and TRBJ2-7; possibly TRBD2 for D (6 bases). Germline loops: CDR1 LGHNA, CDR2 YSLEER. Between the trimmed V and J ends, which lost 1 base and 0 bases, there was a span of 13 bases. This CDR3 contains 16 residues.

In nucleotides, the CDR3 is TGTGCCAGCAGCGATGGACAGATCCAAGAGACCCAGTACTTC. Translating gives CASSDGQIQETQYF. The rearrangement joins TRBV5-4 to TRBJ2-5; tentative D call: TRBD1 (6 bases). Germline V gene lookup returns CDR1 SGHNT and CDR2 YYREEE (reference sequence). Deletions cut 4 bases from V and 1 base from J, with 11 bases between. This CDR3 comprises 14 residues.

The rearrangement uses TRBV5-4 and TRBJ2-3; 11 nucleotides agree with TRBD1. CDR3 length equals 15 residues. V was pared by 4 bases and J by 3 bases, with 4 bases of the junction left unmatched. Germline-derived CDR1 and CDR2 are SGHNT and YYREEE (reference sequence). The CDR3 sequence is CASSRGTGGTDTQYF. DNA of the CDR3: TGTGCCAGCAGCCGAGGGACAGGGGGAACAGATACGCAGTATTTT.

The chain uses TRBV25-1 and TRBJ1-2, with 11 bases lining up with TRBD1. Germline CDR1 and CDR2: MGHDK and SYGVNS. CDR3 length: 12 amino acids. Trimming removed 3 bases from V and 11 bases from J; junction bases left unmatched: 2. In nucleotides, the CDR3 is TGTGCCAGCAGTGAGGACAGGGGGCGATACACCTTC. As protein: CASSEDRGRYTF.

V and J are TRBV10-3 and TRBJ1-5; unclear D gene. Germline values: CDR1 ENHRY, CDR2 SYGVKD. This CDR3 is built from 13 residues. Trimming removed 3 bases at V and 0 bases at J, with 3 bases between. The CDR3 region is CAISDYSNQPQHF. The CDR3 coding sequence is TGTGCCATCAGTGACTATAGCAATCAGCCCCAGCATTTT.

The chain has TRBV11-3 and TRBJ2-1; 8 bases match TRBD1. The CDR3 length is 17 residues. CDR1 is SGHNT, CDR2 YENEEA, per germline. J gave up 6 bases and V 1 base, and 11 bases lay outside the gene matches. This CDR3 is CASSLGSEDRVFNEQFF. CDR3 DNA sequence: TGTGCCAGCAGCTTAGGTTCCGAGGACAGGGTATTCAATGAGCAGTTCTTC.

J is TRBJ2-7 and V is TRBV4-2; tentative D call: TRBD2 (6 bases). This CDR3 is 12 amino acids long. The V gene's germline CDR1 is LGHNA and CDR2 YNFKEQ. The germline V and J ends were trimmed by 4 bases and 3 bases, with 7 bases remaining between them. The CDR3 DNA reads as TGTGCCAGCAGCCCCGGGGGCTACGAGCAGTACTTC. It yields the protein CASSPGGYEQYF.

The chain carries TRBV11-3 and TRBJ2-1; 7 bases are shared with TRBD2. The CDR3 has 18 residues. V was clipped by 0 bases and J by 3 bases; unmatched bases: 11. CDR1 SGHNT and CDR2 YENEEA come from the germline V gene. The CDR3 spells CASSLDRLGWGGYNEQFF. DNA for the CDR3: TGTGCCAGCAGCTTAGATCGGCTCGGGTGGGGGGGCTACAATGAGCAGTTCTTC.

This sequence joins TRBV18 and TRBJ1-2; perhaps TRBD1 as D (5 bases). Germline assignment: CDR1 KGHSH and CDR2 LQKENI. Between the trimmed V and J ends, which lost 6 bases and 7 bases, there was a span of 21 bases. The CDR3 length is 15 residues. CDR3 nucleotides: TGTGCCAGCTCCCCAGGGCGTATGGTTGGGTTTGGCTACACCTTC. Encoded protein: CASSPGRMVGFGYTF.

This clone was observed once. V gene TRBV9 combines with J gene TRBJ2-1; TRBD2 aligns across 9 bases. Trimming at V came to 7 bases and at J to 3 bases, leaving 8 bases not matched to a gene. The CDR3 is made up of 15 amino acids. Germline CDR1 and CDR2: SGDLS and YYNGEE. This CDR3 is CASSTSGSSYNEQFF. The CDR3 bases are TGTGCCAGCTCGACTAGCGGATCAAGCTACAATGAGCAGTTCTTC.